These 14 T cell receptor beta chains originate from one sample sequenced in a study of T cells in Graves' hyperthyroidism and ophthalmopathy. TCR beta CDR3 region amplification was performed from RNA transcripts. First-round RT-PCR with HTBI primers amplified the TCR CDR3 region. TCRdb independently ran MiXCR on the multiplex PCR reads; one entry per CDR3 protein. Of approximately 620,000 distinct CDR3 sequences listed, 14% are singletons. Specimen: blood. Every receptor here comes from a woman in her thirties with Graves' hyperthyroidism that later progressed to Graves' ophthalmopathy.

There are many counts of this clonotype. Here the CDR3 reads CASSLTGTGARGYTF. The CDR3 DNA reads as TGTGCCAGCAGTTTAACAGGGACCGGTGCTAGAGGCTACACCTTC. The chain recombines TRBV2 with TRBJ1-2; TRBD1 is a possible D gene (6 bases). Germline V lookup: CDR1 SNHLY, CDR2 FYNNEI. V was cut by 5 bases and J by 8 bases, with 21 bases left in between. There are 15 residues in the CDR3.

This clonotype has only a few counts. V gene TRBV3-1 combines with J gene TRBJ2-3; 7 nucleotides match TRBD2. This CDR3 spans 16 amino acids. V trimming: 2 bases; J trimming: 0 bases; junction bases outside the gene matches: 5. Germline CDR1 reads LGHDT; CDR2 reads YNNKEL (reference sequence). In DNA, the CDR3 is TGTGCCAGCAGCCAACTAGCGGAGACTAGCACAGATACGCAGTATTTT. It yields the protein CASSQLAETSTDTQYF.

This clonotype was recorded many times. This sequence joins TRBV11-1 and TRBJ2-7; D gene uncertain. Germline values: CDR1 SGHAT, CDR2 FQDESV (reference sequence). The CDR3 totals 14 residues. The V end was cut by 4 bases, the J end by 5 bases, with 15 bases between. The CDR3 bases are TGTGCCAGCAGCTCTAGACTCCAATGGCACGAGCAGTACTTC. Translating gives CASSSRLQWHEQYF.

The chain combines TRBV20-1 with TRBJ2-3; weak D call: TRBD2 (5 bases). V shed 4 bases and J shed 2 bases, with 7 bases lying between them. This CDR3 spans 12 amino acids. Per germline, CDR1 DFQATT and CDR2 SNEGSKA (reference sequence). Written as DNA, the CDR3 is TGCAGTGCTACGACTACCACAGATACGCAGTATTTT. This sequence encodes CSATTTTDTQYF.

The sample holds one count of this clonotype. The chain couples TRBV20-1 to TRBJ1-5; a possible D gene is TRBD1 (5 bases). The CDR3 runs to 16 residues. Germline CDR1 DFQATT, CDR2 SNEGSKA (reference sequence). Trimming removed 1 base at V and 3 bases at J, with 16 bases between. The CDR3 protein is CSARVLLQGNNQPQHF. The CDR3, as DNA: TGCAGTGCTAGAGTTCTCCTCCAGGGTAACAATCAGCCCCAGCATTTT.

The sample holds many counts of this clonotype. This chain's CDR3 is CASSAPRNYGYTF. The CDR3 coding sequence is TGTGCCAGCAGCGCCCCTCGCAACTATGGCTACACCTTC. The chain couples TRBV13 to TRBJ1-2; D remains unclear. The germline CDR1 and CDR2 sequences are PRHDT and FYEKMQ (reference sequence). CDR3 length: 13 amino acids. The V end lost 5 bases, the J end lost 2 bases, and 9 bases lay between the germline ends.

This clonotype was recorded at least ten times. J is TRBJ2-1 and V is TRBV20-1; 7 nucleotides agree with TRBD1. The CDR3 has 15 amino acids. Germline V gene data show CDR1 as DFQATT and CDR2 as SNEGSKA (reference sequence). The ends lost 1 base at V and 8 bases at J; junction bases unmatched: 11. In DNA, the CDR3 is TGCAGTGCTAGAGGTACGGACAGGACGACGTATGAGCAGTTCTTC. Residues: CSARGTDRTTYEQFF.

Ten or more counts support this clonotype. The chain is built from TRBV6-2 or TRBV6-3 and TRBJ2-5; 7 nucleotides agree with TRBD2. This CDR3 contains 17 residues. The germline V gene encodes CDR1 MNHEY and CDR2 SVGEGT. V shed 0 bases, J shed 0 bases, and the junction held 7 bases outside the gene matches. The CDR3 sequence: CASSYSPASGNQETQYF. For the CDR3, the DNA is TGTGCCAGCAGTTACTCCCCGGCTAGCGGAAACCAAGAGACCCAGTACTTC.

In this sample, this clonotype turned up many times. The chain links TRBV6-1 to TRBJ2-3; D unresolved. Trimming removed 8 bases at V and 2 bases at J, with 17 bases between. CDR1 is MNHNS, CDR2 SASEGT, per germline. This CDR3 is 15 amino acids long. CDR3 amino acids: CASATGLFSTDTQYF. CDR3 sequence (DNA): TGTGCCAGCGCAACCGGCTTATTCTCCACAGATACGCAGTATTTT.

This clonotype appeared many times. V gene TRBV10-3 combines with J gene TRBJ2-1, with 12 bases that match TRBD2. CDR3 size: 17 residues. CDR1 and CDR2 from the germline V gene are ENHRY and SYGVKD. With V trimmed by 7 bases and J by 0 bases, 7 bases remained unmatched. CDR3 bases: TGTGCCATCATGACTAGCGGGAGCCACAGCTCCTACAATGAGCAGTTCTTC. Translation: CAIMTSGSHSSYNEQFF.

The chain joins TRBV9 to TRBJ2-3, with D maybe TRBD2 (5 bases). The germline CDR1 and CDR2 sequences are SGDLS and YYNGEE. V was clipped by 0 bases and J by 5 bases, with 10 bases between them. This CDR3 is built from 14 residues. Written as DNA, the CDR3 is TGTGCCAGCAGCGTAGCGAGGGCCCAAGATACGCAGTATTTT. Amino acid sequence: CASSVARAQDTQYF.

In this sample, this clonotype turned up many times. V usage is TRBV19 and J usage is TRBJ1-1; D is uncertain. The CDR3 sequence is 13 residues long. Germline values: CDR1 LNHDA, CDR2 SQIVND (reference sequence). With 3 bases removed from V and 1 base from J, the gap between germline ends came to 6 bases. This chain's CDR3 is CASSIYGNTEAFF. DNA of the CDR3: TGTGCCAGTAGTATTTACGGGAACACTGAAGCTTTCTTT.

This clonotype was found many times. CDR3 sequence reads: CASSDGGAVDVNGYTF. The CDR3 bases are TGTGCCAGCAGTGATGGGGGCGCGGTCGACGTTAATGGCTACACCTTC. The chain carries TRBV2 and TRBJ1-2; possibly TRBD1 for D (6 bases). The CDR3 sequence is 16 residues long. CDR1 and CDR2 from the germline V gene are SNHLY and FYNNEI. V lost 3 bases to trimming and J lost 6 bases, with 20 bases between them.

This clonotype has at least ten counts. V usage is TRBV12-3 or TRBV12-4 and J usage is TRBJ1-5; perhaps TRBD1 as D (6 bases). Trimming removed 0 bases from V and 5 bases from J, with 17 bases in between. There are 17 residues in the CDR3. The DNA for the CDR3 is TGTGCCAGCAGTTTAGCGCACTATGGGGGCGGGGATCAGCCCCAGCATTTT. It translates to CASSLAHYGGGDQPQHF.